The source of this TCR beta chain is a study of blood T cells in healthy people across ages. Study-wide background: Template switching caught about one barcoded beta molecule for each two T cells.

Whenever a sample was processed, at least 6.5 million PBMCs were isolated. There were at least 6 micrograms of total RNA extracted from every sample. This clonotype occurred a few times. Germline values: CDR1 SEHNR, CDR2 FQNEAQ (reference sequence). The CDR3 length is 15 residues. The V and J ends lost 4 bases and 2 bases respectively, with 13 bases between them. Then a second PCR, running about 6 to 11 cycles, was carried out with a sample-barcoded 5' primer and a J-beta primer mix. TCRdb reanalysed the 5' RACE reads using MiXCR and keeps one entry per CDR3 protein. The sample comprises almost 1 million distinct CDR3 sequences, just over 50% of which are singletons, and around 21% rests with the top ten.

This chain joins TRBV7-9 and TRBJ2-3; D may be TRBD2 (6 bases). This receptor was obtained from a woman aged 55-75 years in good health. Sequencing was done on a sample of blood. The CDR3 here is CASSSYRDFTDTQYF. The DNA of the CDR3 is TGTGCCAGCAGCTCCTACCGGGACTTCACAGATACGCAGTATTTT.